The next 30 T cell receptor beta chains were all read from a single sample in a study of beta chain features in type 1 diabetes. Every isolated RNA sample was fully reverse transcribed, so sequencing captured expressed TCRB transcripts. Sequenced by immunoSEQ multiplex PCR; TCRdb stores in-frame clones only, minus some. The profile covers about 140,000 clones, with roughly 10% appearing a single time and 0.5% to 0.65% taken by the ten largest. The material sequenced was central memory CD4+ T cells from blood. These receptors came from a woman aged 40 to 55 in good health.

This clone has ten or more counts. The chain employs TRBV29-1 and TRBJ1-2; tentatively, D is TRBD1 (5 bases). Germline CDR1 is SQVTM and CDR2 is ANQGSEA. The V end was cut by 1 base, the J end by 6 bases, with 9 bases between. The CDR3 consists of 12 residues. Here the CDR3 DNA reads TGCAGCGTTGAAGGTGTCAGGGATGGCTACACCTTC. This encodes CSVEGVRDGYTF. The variable domain in full, with the rest retrieved from reference TRBV29-1 and TRBJ1-2, is SAVISQKPSRDICQRGTSLTIQCQVDSQVTMMFWYRQQPGQSLTLIATANQGSEATYESGFVIDKFPISRPNLTFSTLTVSNMSPEDSSIYLCSVEGVRDGYTFGSGTRLTVV.

This clone was seen a handful of times. This chain joins TRBV19 and TRBJ2-5; the match to TRBD1 covers 8 bases. The CDR3 runs to 15 residues. V shed 3 bases and J 2 bases; nucleotides not matched to a gene: 5. CDR1 and CDR2 (germline): LNHDA, SQIVND (reference sequence). The CDR3 region has the DNA TGTGCCAGTAGTATCCCAGGACAGGGACAAGAGACCCAGTACTTC. Translation gives CASSIPGQGQETQYF.

This clone was recorded at least ten times. This chain joins TRBV7-8 and TRBJ1-1; 8 nucleotides line up with TRBD1. The CDR3 extends over 15 amino acids. Looked up from germline, CDR1 is SGHVS and CDR2 is FQNEAQ. Trimming cost V 3 bases and J 11 bases; bases outside gene matches: 14. The CDR3: CASSFRRTGSEFAFF. The CDR3 region has the DNA TGTGCCAGCAGCTTTAGGAGGACAGGGTCGGAGTTTGCTTTCTTT.

The V call is TRBV5-1, the J call TRBJ1-1, with a tentative D call TRBD1 (6 bases). Germline CDR1 and CDR2: SGHRS and YFSETQ. The CDR3 is 14 amino acids. V gave up 3 bases and J gave up 0 bases, with 9 bases separating them. The CDR3 DNA sequence: TGCGCCAGCAGCTCCGGACAGATGAACACTGAAGCTTTCTTT. Its translation: CASSSGQMNTEAFF. The full variable domain, in which reference TRBV5-1 and TRBJ1-1 provide the parts outside the CDR3, is KAGVTQTPRYLIKTRGQQVTLSCSPISGHRSVSWYQQTPGQGLQFLFEYFSETQRNKGNFPGRFSGRQFSNSRSEMNVSTLELGDSALYLCASSSGQMNTEAFFGQGTRLTVV.

The chain uses TRBV5-4 and TRBJ2-2; D unclear. This CDR3 is built from 14 residues. V was shortened by 3 bases and J by 0 bases, with 6 bases between the two germline ends. Germline V lookup: CDR1 SGHNT, CDR2 YYREEE (reference sequence). CDR3 DNA: TGTGCCAGCAGCTCCTTTTCGAACACCGGGGAGCTGTTTTTT. This codes for CASSSFSNTGELFF.

This clone was seen many times. The chain employs TRBV9 and TRBJ2-4; 9 positions match TRBD1. The trim removed 4 bases at V and 7 bases at J, leaving 3 bases unmatched. The CDR3 is 13 residues long. CDR1 and CDR2 from the germline V gene are SGDLS and YYNGEE. The CDR3 sequence: CASSQTGGNIQYF. The CDR3 DNA sequence: TGTGCCAGCAGCCAGACAGGGGGGAACATTCAGTACTTC.

This chain connects TRBV5-1 to TRBJ2-7; TRBD2 matches at 7 bases. V gave up 2 bases and J gave up 0 bases; unmatched junction bases: 14. Germline CDR1 reads SGHRS; CDR2 reads YFSETQ. This CDR3 contains 18 residues. The CDR3 DNA reads TGCGCCAGCAGCTTCCCCCAGAGAGCGGGGTCGAGCTCCTACGAGCAGTACTTC. Its protein product is CASSFPQRAGSSSYEQYF.

In this sample, this clone turned up a few times. V is TRBV25-1 and J is TRBJ2-2, with D perhaps TRBD1 (6 bases). This CDR3 has 15 amino acids. Trimming stripped 4 bases from V and 1 base from J, with 10 bases between. Germline V gene sequence: CDR1 MGHDK, CDR2 SYGVNS. The CDR3 is CASSAMTGNTGELFF. DNA for the CDR3: TGTGCCAGCAGTGCTATGACAGGGAACACCGGGGAGCTGTTTTTT.

This clone has more than one count but fewer than ten. The J gene is TRBJ2-5, the V gene TRBV7-2; the D gene is possibly TRBD2 (5 bases). The CDR3 is made up of 14 amino acids. CDR1 is SGHTA, CDR2 FQGNSA, per germline. Trimming took off 2 bases at V and 5 bases at J, with 12 bases between the two ends. CDR3 sequence: CASSLFSWEETQYF. The CDR3, as DNA: TGTGCCAGCAGCTTATTTAGCTGGGAGGAGACCCAGTACTTC. Drawing the rest from reference TRBV7-2 and TRBJ2-5, the complete variable domain is GAGVSQSPSNKVTEKGKDVELRCDPISGHTALYWYRQSLGQGLEFLIYFQGNSAPDKSGLPSDRFSAERTGGSVSTLTIQRTQQEDSAVYLCASSLFSWEETQYFGPGTRLLVL.

This clone was seen a few times. The chain carries TRBV19 and TRBJ2-6; D may be TRBD1 (6 bases). The V end lost 4 bases, the J end lost 0 bases, and 13 bases lay between the germline ends. The V gene's germline CDR1 is LNHDA and CDR2 SQIVND (reference sequence). The CDR3 has 17 residues. DNA of the CDR3: TGTGCCAGTAGTAAGACAGGACCCAGCTCTGGGGCCAACGTCCTGACTTTC. Amino acids: CASSKTGPSSGANVLTF.

Only a few counts were recorded for this clone. The chain employs TRBV7-9 and TRBJ2-7; 7 nucleotides agree with TRBD1. Trimming at V came to 6 bases and at J to 3 bases, leaving 8 bases not matched to a gene. This CDR3 comprises 14 residues. CDR1 is SEHNR, CDR2 FQNEAQ, per germline (reference sequence). CDR3 sequence (DNA): TGTGCCAGCAGTCAGCACGGGACAGACTACGAGCAGTACTTC. This gives the protein CASSQHGTDYEQYF. Using reference TRBV7-9 and TRBJ2-7 for the parts outside the CDR3, the full variable domain is DTGVSQNPRHKITKRGQNVTFRCDPISEHNRLYWYRQTLGQGPEFLTYFQNEAQLEKSRLLSDRFSAERPKGSFSTLEIQRTEQGDSAMYLCASSQHGTDYEQYFGPGTRLTVT.

CDR3 sequence: CASNPGQRDQETQYF. The CDR3 bases are TGTGCCAGCAATCCGGGACAGCGAGACCAAGAGACCCAGTACTTC. This chain links TRBV7-2 with TRBJ2-5, with 7 bases matching TRBD1. There are 15 residues in the CDR3. The J segment lost 0 bases and the V segment lost 7 bases, leaving 8 bases of the junction unmatched. Germline V gene sequence: CDR1 SGHTA, CDR2 FQGNSA.

The chain is built from TRBV6-6 and TRBJ1-5; D gene uncertain. The V end lost 6 bases, the J end lost 4 bases, and 16 bases lay between the germline ends. Germline V gene lookup returns CDR1 MNHNY and CDR2 SVGAGI (reference sequence). CDR3 length: 15 residues. The CDR3 loop is CASSLMGSANQPQHF. The CDR3 DNA reads TGTGCCAGCAGCCTAATGGGGAGCGCGAATCAGCCCCAGCATTTT.

This clone was seen a handful of times. V usage is TRBV4-3 and J usage is TRBJ2-1, with 7 bases fitting TRBD2. The CDR3 is made up of 15 amino acids. V lost 1 base and J lost 4; bases outside the gene matches: 4. CDR1 is LGHNA and CDR2 is YSLEER in the germline V gene. CDR3 region: CASSQALAAYNEQFF. For the CDR3, the DNA is TGCGCCAGCAGCCAAGCCCTAGCGGCTTACAATGAGCAGTTCTTC.

This clone was observed a handful of times. The genes are TRBV10-2 and TRBJ1-3; D call uncertain. Germline V gene data show CDR1 as WSHSY and CDR2 as SAAADI. The CDR3 is made up of 13 amino acids. V was shortened by 3 bases and J by 4 bases, with 7 bases between the two germline ends. CDR3 nucleotide sequence: TGCGCCAGCAGTGATGGGAGAGGAAACACCATATATTTT. Its protein is CASSDGRGNTIYF.

The chain uses TRBV5-1 and TRBJ1-1, with D possibly being TRBD1 (5 bases). Looked up from germline, CDR1 is SGHRS and CDR2 is YFSETQ. The germline V and J ends were trimmed by 5 bases and 1 base, with 9 bases remaining between them. This CDR3 has 13 residues. The CDR3 here is CASRDQGNTEAFF. CDR3 nucleotide sequence: TGCGCCAGCAGAGACCAGGGGAACACTGAAGCTTTCTTT.

The V call is TRBV18, the J call TRBJ2-7; the match to TRBD1 covers 10 bases. The CDR3 extends over 16 amino acids. The V and J ends lost 6 bases and 4 bases, in that order; junction bases with no gene match: 12. Germline values: CDR1 KGHSH, CDR2 LQKENI. The DNA for the CDR3 is TGTGCCAGCTCGCCCACTTCGGGGACAGGGGTATACGAGCAGTACTTC. It yields the protein CASSPTSGTGVYEQYF.

This clone was seen repeatedly, ten times or more. The V call is TRBV18, the J call TRBJ2-1; 9 nucleotides match TRBD2. V shed 0 bases and J 7 bases; nucleotides not matched to a gene: 10. This CDR3 has 17 amino acids. Germline V CDR1 and CDR2: KGHSH, LQKENI. The CDR3 loop reads CASSPPGSGGTSNEQFF. The DNA for the CDR3 is TGTGCCAGCTCACCACCGGGCAGCGGGGGGACTTCGAATGAGCAGTTCTTC.

The chain joins TRBV7-2 to TRBJ1-2, with 12 nucleotides matching TRBD1. Germline V CDR1 and CDR2: SGHTA, FQGNSA. The CDR3 consists of 17 residues. The J segment lost 4 bases and the V segment lost 5 bases, leaving 11 bases of the junction unmatched. CDR3 in amino acids: CASSPGQGASRSYGYTF. DNA for the CDR3: TGTGCCAGCAGCCCGGGACAGGGGGCTTCACGCTCCTATGGCTACACCTTC.

This clone was seen only a few times. The rearrangement links TRBV5-4 to TRBJ2-1, with 7 bases identical to TRBD2. The germline V gene encodes CDR1 SGHNT and CDR2 YYREEE (reference sequence). The CDR3 sequence is 18 residues long. J was trimmed by 0 bases and V by 0 bases; bases with no gene match: 9. DNA of the CDR3: TGTGCCAGCAGCTTGGATCGCGAGCGGGGAGTCTCCTACAATGAGCAGTTCTTC. Encoded protein: CASSLDRERGVSYNEQFF.

This clone was detected many times. The genes are TRBV5-1 and TRBJ2-7; D is perhaps TRBD2 (5 bases). Per the germline V gene, CDR1 is SGHRS and CDR2 is YFSETQ. Between the trimmed V and J ends, which lost 5 bases and 2 bases, there was a span of 11 bases. This CDR3 is 13 amino acids long. CDR3 protein: CASRIAGAYEQYF. CDR3 coding DNA: TGCGCCAGCAGAATCGCGGGCGCCTACGAGCAGTACTTC.

This clone was seen at least ten times. The chain employs TRBV6-1 and TRBJ2-1, with TRBD2 identical over 7 bases. CDR1 and CDR2 from the germline V gene are MNHNS and SASEGT. J gave up 0 bases and V 6 bases, and 5 bases lay outside the gene matches. The CDR3 consists of 15 residues. As DNA, the CDR3 is TGTGCCAGCAGGAGCGGGGCCAACTCCTACAATGAGCAGTTCTTC. The encoded protein is CASRSGANSYNEQFF.

There are a few counts of this clone. The chain recombines TRBV6-5 with TRBJ2-7; TRBD1 agrees at 7 bases. The V gene's germline CDR1 is MNHEY and CDR2 SVGAGI. This CDR3 comprises 14 residues. V trimming: 3 bases; J trimming: 4 bases; junction bases outside the gene matches: 6. CDR3 sequence: CASSYSDRAYEQYF. The CDR3 coding sequence is TGTGCCAGCAGTTATTCCGACAGGGCATACGAGCAGTACTTC.

This clone has only a few counts. The CDR3 region is CASSPDQGNAFF. For the CDR3, the DNA is TGTGCCAGCAGCCCTGATCAGGGGAATGCTTTCTTT. The chain couples TRBV7-9 to TRBJ1-1; perhaps TRBD1 as D (6 bases). The germline CDR1 and CDR2 sequences are SEHNR and FQNEAQ (reference sequence). CDR3 length equals 12 residues. V lost 5 bases and J 11 bases, leaving 15 bases between the germline ends.

The chain couples TRBV7-2 to TRBJ1-1; 7 bases match TRBD1. The germline CDR1 and CDR2 sequences are SGHTA and FQGNSA. The ends lost 4 bases at V and 9 bases at J; junction bases unmatched: 8. This CDR3 is 13 amino acids long. The CDR3 protein is CASSSNPGGKAFF. In DNA, the CDR3 is TGTGCCAGCAGCTCGAACCCAGGGGGTAAAGCTTTCTTT.

The chain joins TRBV7-2 to TRBJ2-3, with D possibly being TRBD2 (5 bases). The CDR3 consists of 14 residues. CDR1 is SGHTA, CDR2 FQGNSA, per germline. Trimming pared 0 bases from V and 1 base from J, leaving 5 bases between. CDR3 nucleotide sequence: TGTGCCAGCAGCTTAGCGCGGGGCACAGATACGCAGTATTTT. Its protein is CASSLARGTDTQYF.

This clone was seen many times. The gene calls are TRBV6-5 and TRBJ2-7, with a tentative D call TRBD1 (6 bases). The length of the CDR3 is 15 residues. CDR1 is MNHEY, CDR2 SVGAGI, per germline. The ends were cut back, 0 bases at V and 6 bases at J, with 15 bases in the middle. The CDR3 DNA is TGTGCCAGCAGTTACTCGTGGGACACGGCGGCCGAGCAGTACTTC. This gives the protein CASSYSWDTAAEQYF.

The chain uses TRBV9 and TRBJ2-5, with TRBD2 matching 9 bases. J lost 5 bases, V lost 4 bases, and 12 bases had no gene match. Looked up from germline, CDR1 is SGDLS and CDR2 is YYNGEE. CDR3 length equals 16 residues. CDR3 region: CASSRIPGGGAETQYF. CDR3 nucleotides: TGTGCCAGCAGCCGAATCCCTGGCGGGGGGGCCGAGACCCAGTACTTC. The full variable domain, rest sourced from reference TRBV9 and TRBJ2-5, is DSGVTQTPKHLITATGQRVTLRCSPRSGDLSVYWYQQSLDQGLQFLIQYYNGEERAKGNILERFSAQQFPDLHSELNLSSLELGDSALYFCASSRIPGGGAETQYFGPGTRLLVL.

The chain joins TRBV10-2 to TRBJ2-1; TRBD2 is a possible D gene (6 bases). Germline values: CDR1 WSHSY, CDR2 SAAADI. Between the trimmed V and J ends, which lost 8 bases and 6 bases, there was a span of 14 bases. The CDR3 consists of 13 residues. Here the CDR3 DNA reads TGCGCCAGCTACGAATCCGGGAGCAATGAGCAGTTCTTC. This gives the protein CASYESGSNEQFF.

V usage is TRBV6-5 and J usage is TRBJ1-4; D is unresolved. Trimming pared 6 bases from V and 3 bases from J, leaving 11 bases between. The CDR3 has 14 amino acids. Per germline, CDR1 MNHEY and CDR2 SVGAGI. DNA of the CDR3: TGTGCCAGCAGAGCGGGGTGGGCTAATGAAAAACTGTTTTTT. Its protein product is CASRAGWANEKLFF.